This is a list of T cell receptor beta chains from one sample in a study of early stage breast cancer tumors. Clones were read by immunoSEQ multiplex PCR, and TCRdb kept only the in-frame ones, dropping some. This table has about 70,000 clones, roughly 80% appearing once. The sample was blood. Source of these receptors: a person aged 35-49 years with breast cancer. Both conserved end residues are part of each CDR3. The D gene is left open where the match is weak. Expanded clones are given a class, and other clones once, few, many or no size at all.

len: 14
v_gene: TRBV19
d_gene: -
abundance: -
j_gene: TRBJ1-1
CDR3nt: TGTGCCAGTAGTATAGGGGATTTAAACACTGAAGCTTTCTTT
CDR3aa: CASSIGDLNTEAFF

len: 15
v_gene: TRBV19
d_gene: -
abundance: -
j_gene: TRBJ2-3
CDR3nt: TGTGCCAGTACCCTGGGGAGGGGGCGAGAAGATACGCAGTATTTT
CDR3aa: CASTLGRGREDTQYF

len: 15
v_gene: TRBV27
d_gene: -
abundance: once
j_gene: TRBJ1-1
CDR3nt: TGTGCCAGCAGTTTATCGAGCGGGGGCAACACTGAAGCTTTCTTT
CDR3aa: CASSLSSGGNTEAFF

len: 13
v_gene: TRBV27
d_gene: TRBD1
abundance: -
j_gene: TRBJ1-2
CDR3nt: TGTGCCAGCAGTTCAACAGGGGGCTATGGCTACACCTTC
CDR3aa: CASSSTGGYGYTF

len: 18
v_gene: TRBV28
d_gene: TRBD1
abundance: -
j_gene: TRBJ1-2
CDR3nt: TGTGCCAGCAATCTTGGACGGGACAGGGGCAGAGGGGACTATGGCTACACCTTC
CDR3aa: CASNLGRDRGRGDYGYTF

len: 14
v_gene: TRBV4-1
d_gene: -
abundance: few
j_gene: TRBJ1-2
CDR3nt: TGCGCCAGCAGCACCCGGTCGGATAACTATGGCTACACCTTC
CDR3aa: CASSTRSDNYGYTF

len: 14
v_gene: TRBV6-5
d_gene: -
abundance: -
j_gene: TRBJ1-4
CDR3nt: TGTGCCAGCAGGACTAAGGGTAGACGGATGGGACTGTTTTTT
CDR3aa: CASRTKGRRMGLFF

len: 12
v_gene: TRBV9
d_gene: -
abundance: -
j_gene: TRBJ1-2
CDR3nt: TGTGCCAGCAGCGTAGGAGGGAATGGCTACACCTTC
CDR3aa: CASSVGGNGYTF

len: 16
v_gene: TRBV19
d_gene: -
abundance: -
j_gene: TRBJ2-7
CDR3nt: TGTGCCAGTAGTATATCCGAGACAAGGGGGGACTACGAGCAGTACTTC
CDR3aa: CASSISETRGDYEQYF

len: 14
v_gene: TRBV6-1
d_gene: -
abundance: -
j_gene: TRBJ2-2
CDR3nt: TGTGCCAGCAGTGAAGGGGTCCAGGCCGGGGAGCTGTTTTTT
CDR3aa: CASSEGVQAGELFF

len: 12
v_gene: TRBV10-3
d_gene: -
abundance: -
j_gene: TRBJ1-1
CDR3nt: TGTGCCATCAGTGGAAGGAACACTGAAGCTTTCTTT
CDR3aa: CAISGRNTEAFF

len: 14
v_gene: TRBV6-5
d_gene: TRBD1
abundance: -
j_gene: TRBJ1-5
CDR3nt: TGTGCCAGCAGTTTACAGGGGGGCAATCAGCCCCAGCATTTT
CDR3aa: CASSLQGGNQPQHF

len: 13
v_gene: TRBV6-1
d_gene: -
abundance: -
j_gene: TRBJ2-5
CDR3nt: TGTGCCAGTGGGGGAGCGCTTCAAGAGACCCAGTACTTC
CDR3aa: CASGGALQETQYF

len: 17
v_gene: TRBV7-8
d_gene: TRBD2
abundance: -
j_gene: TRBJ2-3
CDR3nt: TGTGCCAGCGGACCACTAGCGGGAGTCGGTGGCACAGATACGCAGTATTTT
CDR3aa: CASGPLAGVGGTDTQYF

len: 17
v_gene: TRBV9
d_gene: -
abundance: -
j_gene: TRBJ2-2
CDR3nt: TGTGCCAGCAGCGTAGGGGGGGCCCCCTTGGAGACCGGGGAGCTGTTTTTT
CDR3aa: CASSVGGAPLETGELFF

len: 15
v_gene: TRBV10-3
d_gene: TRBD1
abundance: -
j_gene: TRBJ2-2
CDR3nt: TGTGCCATCAAACCGGGACAGGGAATCACCGGGGAGCTGTTTTTT
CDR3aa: CAIKPGQGITGELFF

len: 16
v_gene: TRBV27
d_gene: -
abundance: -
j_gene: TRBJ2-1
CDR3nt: TGTGCCAGCAGTTCGGGACGGACATTCGTACACAATGAGCAGTTCTTC
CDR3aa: CASSSGRTFVHNEQFF

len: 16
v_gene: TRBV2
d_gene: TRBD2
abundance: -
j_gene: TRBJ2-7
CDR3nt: TGTGCCAGCAGAACTGGACTAGCCCGATTTGTCCGCGAGCAGTACTTC
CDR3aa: CASRTGLARFVREQYF

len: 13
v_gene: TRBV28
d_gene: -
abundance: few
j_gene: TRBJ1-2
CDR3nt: TGTGCCAGCAGTTTGCAGACTAACTATGGCTACACCTTC
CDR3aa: CASSLQTNYGYTF

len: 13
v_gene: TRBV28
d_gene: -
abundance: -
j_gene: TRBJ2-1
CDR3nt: TGTGCCAGCAGTTTGCTCCCTGGCAATGAGCAGTTCTTC
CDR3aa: CASSLLPGNEQFF

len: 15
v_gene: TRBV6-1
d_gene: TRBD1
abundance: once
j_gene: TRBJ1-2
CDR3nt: TGTGCCAGCAGTGAACAACCGGGACAGGGAAGTGGCTACACCTTC
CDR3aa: CASSEQPGQGSGYTF

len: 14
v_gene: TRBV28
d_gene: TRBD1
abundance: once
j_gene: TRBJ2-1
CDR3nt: TGTGCCAGCACGCTCGGGGGGACAGGGACTGAGCAGTTCTTC
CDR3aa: CASTLGGTGTEQFF

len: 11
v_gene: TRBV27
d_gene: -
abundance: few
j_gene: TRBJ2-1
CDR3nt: TGTGCCAGCAGTTTAGGCAATGAGCAGTTCTTC
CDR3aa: CASSLGNEQFF

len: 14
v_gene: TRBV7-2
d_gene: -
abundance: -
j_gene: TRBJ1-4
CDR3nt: TGTGCCAGCAGCTTAGAACAGGGTGGGGAAAAACTGTTTTTT
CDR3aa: CASSLEQGGEKLFF

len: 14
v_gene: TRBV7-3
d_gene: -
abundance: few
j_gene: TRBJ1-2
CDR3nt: TGTGCCAGCAGCGCCTCCGGGACATTGGATGGCTACACCTTC
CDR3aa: CASSASGTLDGYTF

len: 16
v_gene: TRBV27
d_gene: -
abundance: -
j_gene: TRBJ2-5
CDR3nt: TGTGCCAGCAGTTTTTTGCGGGGACAAAGCCAAGAGACCCAGTACTTC
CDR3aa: CASSFLRGQSQETQYF

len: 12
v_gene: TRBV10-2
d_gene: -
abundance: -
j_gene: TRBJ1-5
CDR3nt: TGCGCCAGCAGTGAAGTCCGCCAGCCCCAGCATTTT
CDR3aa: CASSEVRQPQHF

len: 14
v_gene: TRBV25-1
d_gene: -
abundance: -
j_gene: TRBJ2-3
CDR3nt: TGTGCCAGCAGTGACCCGACTAGCACAGATACGCAGTATTTT
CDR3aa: CASSDPTSTDTQYF

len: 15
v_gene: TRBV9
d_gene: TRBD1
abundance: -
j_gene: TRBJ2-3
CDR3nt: TGTGCCAGCAGCGCGACGGGACAGGGTTTAGATACGCAGTATTTT
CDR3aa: CASSATGQGLDTQYF

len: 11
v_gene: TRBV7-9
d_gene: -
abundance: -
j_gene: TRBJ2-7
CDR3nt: TGTGCCAGCAGCTCCCCATACGAGCAGTACTTC
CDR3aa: CASSSPYEQYF

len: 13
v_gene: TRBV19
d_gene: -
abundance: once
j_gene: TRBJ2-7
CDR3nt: TGTGCCAGTAGTATAGGGCATGACTACGAGCAGTACTTC
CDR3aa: CASSIGHDYEQYF

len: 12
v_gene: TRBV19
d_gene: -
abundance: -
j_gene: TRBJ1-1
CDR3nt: TGTGCCAGTAGTATAGGAAATACTGAAGCTTTCTTT
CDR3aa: CASSIGNTEAFF

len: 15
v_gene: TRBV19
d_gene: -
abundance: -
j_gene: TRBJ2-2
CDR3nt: TGTGCCAGTAGTCCATTGACGGGAGTAGGACGGGAGCTGTTTTTT
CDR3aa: CASSPLTGVGRELFF

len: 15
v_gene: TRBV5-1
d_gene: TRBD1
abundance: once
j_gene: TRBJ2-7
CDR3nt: TGCGCCAGCAGCTACCCCGGGACAGGGCGTGGGGAGCAGTACTTC
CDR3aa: CASSYPGTGRGEQYF

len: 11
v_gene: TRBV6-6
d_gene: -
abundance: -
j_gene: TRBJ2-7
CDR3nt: TGTGCCAGCAGCGAGGGCTACGAGCAGTACTTC
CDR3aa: CASSEGYEQYF

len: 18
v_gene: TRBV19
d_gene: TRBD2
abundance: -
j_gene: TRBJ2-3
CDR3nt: TGTGCCAGTAGTATAGAGGGGCTAGCGGGAGTCAGCACAGATACGCAGTATTTT
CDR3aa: CASSIEGLAGVSTDTQYF

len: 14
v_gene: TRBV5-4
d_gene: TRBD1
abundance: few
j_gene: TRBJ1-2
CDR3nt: TGTGCCAGCAGCTTGGCCAACAGGGGGCAGGGCTACACCTTC
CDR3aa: CASSLANRGQGYTF

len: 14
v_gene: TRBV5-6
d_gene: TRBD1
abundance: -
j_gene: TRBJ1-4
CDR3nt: TGTGCCAGCAGCCAGACAGGGGAGGATGAAAAACTGTTTTTT
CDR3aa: CASSQTGEDEKLFF

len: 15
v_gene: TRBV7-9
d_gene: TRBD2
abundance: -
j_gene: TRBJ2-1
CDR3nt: TGTGCCAGCAGCCGAGGACTAGCGGGCGACAATGAGCAGTTCTTC
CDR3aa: CASSRGLAGDNEQFF

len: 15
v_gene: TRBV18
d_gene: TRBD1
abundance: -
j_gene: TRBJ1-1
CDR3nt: TGTGCCAGCTCACCCCTAGGGACAGGGGACACTGAAGCTTTCTTT
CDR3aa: CASSPLGTGDTEAFF

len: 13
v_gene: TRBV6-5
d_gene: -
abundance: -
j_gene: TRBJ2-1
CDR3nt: TGTGCCAGCAGAACAGGACTGTTCAATGAGCAGTTCTTC
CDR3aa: CASRTGLFNEQFF

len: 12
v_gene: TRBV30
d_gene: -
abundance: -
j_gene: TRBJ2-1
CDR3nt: TGTGCCTGGTCTGGACAGTACAATGAGCAGTTCTTC
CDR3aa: CAWSGQYNEQFF

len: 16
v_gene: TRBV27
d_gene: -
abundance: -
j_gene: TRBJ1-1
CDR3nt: TGTGCCAGCAGTTTATCTTACAGGGTTGCGAACACTGAAGCTTTCTTT
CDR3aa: CASSLSYRVANTEAFF

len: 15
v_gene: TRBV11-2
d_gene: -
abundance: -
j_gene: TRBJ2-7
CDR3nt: TGTGCCAGCAGCTTACCGCGGATTATTATGGGCGAGCAGTACTTC
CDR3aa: CASSLPRIIMGEQYF

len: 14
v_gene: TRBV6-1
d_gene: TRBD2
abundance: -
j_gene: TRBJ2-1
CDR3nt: TGTGCCAGCAGACCGCGGTTAGCGGGCAATGAGCAGTTCTTC
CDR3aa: CASRPRLAGNEQFF

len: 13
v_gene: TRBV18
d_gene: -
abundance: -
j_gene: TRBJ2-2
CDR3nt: TGTGCCAGCTCAGTGGACGAGGGCGGGGAGCTGTTTTTT
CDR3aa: CASSVDEGGELFF

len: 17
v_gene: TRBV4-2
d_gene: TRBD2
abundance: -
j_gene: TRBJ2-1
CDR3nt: TGTGCCAGCAGCCAAGATCGGGAGGATAGCTCCTACAATGAGCAGTTCTTC
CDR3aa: CASSQDREDSSYNEQFF

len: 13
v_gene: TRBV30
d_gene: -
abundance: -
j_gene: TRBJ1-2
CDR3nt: TGTGCCTGGGACCCCCGTGGGAACTATGGCTACACCTTC
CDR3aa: CAWDPRGNYGYTF

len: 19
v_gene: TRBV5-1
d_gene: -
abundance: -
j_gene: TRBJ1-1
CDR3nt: TGCGCCAGCAGCCCCTCCCGACAGGTAGGGTCGGCCATGAACACTGAAGCTTTCTTT
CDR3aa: CASSPSRQVGSAMNTEAFF

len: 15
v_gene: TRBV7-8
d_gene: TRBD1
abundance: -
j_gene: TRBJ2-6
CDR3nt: TGTGCCAGCAGCGACAGGGTTTCTGGGGCCAACGTCCTGACTTTC
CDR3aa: CASSDRVSGANVLTF

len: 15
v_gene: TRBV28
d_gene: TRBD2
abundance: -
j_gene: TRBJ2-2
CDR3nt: TGTGCCAGCAGTAAGACTAGCGGTTACACCGGGGAGCTGTTTTTT
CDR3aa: CASSKTSGYTGELFF

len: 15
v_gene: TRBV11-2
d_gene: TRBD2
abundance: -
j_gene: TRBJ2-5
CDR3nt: TGTGCCAGCAGCTCTGACCCACTAGCGAAAGAGACCCAGTACTTC
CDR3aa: CASSSDPLAKETQYF

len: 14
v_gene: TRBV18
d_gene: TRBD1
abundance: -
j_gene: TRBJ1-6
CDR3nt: TGTGCCAGCTCACGGACAGGGGGAGAATCACCCCTCCACTTT
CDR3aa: CASSRTGGESPLHF

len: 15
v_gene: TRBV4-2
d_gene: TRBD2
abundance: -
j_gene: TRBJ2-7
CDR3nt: TGTGCCAGCAGCCAAGGGACTAGCGAGTCCTACGAGCAGTACTTC
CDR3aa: CASSQGTSESYEQYF

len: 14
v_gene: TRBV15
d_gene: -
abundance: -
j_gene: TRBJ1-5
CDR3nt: TGTGCCACCAGCAGACGGGGGACGGATCAGCCCCAGCATTTT
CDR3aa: CATSRRGTDQPQHF